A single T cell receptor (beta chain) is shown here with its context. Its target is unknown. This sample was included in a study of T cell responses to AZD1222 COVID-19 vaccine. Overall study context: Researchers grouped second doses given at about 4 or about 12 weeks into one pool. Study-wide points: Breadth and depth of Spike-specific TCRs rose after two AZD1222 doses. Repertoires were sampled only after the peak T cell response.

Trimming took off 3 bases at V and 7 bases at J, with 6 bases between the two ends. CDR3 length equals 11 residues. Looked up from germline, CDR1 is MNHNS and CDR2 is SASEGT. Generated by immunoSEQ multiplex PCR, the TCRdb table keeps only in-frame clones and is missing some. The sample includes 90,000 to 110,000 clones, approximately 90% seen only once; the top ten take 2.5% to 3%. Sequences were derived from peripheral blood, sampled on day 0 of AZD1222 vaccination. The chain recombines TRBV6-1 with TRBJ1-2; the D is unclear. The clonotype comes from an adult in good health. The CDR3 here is CASSDEVGYTF. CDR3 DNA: TGTGCCAGCAGTGATGAGGTTGGCTACACCTTC.